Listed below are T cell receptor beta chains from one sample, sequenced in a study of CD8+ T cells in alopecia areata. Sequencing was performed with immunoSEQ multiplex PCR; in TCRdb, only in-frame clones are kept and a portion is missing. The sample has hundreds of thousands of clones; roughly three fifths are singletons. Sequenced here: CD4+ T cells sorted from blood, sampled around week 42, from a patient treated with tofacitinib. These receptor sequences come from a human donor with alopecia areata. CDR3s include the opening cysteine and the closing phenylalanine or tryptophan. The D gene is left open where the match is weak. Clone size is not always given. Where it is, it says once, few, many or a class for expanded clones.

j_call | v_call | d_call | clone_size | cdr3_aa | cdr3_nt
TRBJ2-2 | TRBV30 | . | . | CAWNGGPGELFF | TGTGCCTGGAACGGGGGTCCCGGGGAGCTGTTTTTT
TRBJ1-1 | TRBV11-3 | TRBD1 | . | CASSPGQGLGEAFF | TGTGCCAGCAGCCCCGGACAGGGCCTTGGTGAAGCTTTCTTT
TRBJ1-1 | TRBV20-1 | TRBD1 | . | CSAYGQGEAFF | TGCAGTGCTTACGGACAGGGTGAAGCTTTCTTT
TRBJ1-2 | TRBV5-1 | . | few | CASSYDRNYGYTF | TGCGCCAGCAGCTATGACAGAAACTATGGCTACACCTTC
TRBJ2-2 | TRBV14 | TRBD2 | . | CASSFSGGSGELFF | TGTGCCAGCAGCTTCAGCGGGGGAAGCGGGGAGCTGTTTTTT
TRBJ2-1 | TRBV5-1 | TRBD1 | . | CASSSGQGDSYNEQFF | TGCGCCAGCAGCTCCGGACAGGGAGACTCCTACAATGAGCAGTTCTTC
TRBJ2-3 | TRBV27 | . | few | CASSAGRRPDTQYF | TGTGCCAGCAGTGCGGGGCGGCGGCCAGATACGCAGTATTTT
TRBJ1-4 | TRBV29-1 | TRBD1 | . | CSVRTGGEKLFF | TGCAGCGTTCGGACAGGAGGAGAAAAACTGTTTTTT
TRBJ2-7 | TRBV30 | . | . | CAWSDRSEQYF | TGTGCCTGGAGTGATAGGAGCGAGCAGTACTTC
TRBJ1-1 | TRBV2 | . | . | CASSVDTEAFF | TGTGCCAGCAGTGTTGACACTGAAGCTTTCTTT
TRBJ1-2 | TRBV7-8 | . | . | CASSGRETNYGYTF | TGTGCCAGCAGCGGCCGGGAGACTAACTATGGCTACACCTTC
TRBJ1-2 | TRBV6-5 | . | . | CASRRTTFANYGYTF | TGTGCCAGCAGGCGAACCACGTTCGCTAACTATGGCTACACCTTC
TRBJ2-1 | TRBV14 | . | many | CASSQDSHRYNEQFF | TGTGCCAGCAGCCAAGATTCCCACAGATACAATGAGCAGTTCTTC
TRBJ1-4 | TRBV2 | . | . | CASSPGQPNEKLFF | TGTGCCAGCAGCCCCGGGCAGCCTAATGAAAAACTGTTTTTT
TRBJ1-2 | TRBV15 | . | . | CATSRTRDTYGYTF | TGTGCCACCAGCAGAACCCGGGACACGTATGGCTACACCTTC
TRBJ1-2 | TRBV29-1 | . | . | CSVGPLLAMGGSYGYTF | TGCAGCGTTGGCCCCCTTTTAGCCATGGGGGGATCCTATGGCTACACCTTC
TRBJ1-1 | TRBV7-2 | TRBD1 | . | CASSFRGRGTEAFF | TGTGCCAGCAGCTTCAGGGGGCGAGGTACTGAAGCTTTCTTT
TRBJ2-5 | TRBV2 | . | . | CASSGSEGLSQYF | TGTGCCAGCAGTGGGTCGGAGGGTTTGTCCCAGTACTTC
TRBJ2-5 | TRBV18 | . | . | CASSPLTGGFRETQYF | TGTGCCAGCTCACCACTGACGGGCGGTTTCCGAGAGACCCAGTACTTC
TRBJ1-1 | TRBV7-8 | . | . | CASSSLELGNTEAFF | TGTGCCAGCAGCTCACTAGAGCTAGGGAACACTGAAGCTTTCTTT
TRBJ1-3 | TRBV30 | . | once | CAWSGGGNTIYF | TGTGCCTGGAGTGGAGGGGGAAACACCATATATTTT
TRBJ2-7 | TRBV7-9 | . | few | CASSLGQVSYEQYF | TGTGCCAGCAGCTTAGGCCAGGTCTCCTACGAGCAGTACTTC
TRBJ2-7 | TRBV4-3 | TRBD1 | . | CASSRQTGVAYEQYF | TGCGCCAGCAGCCGACAGACAGGGGTAGCCTACGAGCAGTACTTC
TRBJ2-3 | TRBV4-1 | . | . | CASSRAFTDTQYF | TGCGCCAGCAGCCGCGCTTTCACAGATACGCAGTATTTT
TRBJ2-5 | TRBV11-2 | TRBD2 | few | CASSTGGQKTQYF | TGTGCCAGCAGCACGGGGGGTCAGAAGACCCAGTACTTC
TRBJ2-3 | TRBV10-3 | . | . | CAIRGGTNTDTQYF | TGTGCCATCAGAGGCGGAACCAACACAGATACGCAGTATTTT
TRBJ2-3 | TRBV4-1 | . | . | CASSPLSSSDTQYF | TGCGCCAGCAGCCCCTTGTCTAGCTCAGATACGCAGTATTTT
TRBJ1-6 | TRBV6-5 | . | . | CASSWRGTDNSPLHF | TGTGCCAGCAGTTGGCGGGGGACCGATAATTCACCCCTCCACTTT
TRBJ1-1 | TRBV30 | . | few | CAWVTSNTEAFF | TGTGCCTGGGTAACATCGAACACTGAAGCTTTCTTT
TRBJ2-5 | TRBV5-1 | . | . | CASSLDSQYQETQYF | TGCGCCAGCAGCTTGGACAGTCAGTACCAAGAGACCCAGTACTTC
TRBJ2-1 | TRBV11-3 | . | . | CASSLVGNEQFF | TGTGCCAGCAGCTTAGTTGGCAATGAGCAGTTCTTC
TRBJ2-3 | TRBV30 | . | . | CAWSVPRGTQYF | TGTGCCTGGAGTGTACCTCGCGGTACGCAGTATTTT
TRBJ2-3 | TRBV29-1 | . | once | CSVPKSDTDTQYF | TGCAGCGTTCCCAAGTCCGATACAGATACGCAGTATTTT
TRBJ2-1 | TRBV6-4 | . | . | CASSDGRGLGDNEQFF | TGTGCCAGCAGTGACGGGCGGGGCCTGGGGGACAATGAGCAGTTCTTC
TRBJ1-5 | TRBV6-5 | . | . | CASSYSIGQPQHF | TGTGCCAGCAGTTACTCGATAGGGCAGCCCCAGCATTTT
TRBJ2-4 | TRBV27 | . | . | CASSPVRGAKNIQYF | TGTGCCAGCAGTCCCGTTCGGGGAGCCAAAAACATTCAGTACTTC
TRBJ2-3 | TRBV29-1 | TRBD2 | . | CSVLAGVHTDTQYF | TGCAGCGTACTAGCGGGGGTTCACACAGATACGCAGTATTTT
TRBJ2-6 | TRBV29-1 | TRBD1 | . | CSVGAGTGSSSGANVLTF | TGCAGCGTCGGTGCCGGGACAGGGTCCAGCTCTGGGGCCAACGTCCTGACTTTC
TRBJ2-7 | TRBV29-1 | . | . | CSVAGSFNEQYF | TGCAGCGTTGCAGGGTCTTTCAACGAGCAGTACTTC
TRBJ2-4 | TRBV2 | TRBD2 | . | CASSSGGGLINIQYF | TGTGCCAGCAGTTCGGGAGGCGGATTGATTAACATTCAGTACTTC
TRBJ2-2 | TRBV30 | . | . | CAWSPTNTGELFF | TGTGCCTGGAGCCCGACTAACACCGGGGAGCTGTTTTTT
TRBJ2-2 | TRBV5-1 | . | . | CASRTETNTGELFF | TGCGCCAGCAGGACAGAAACGAACACCGGGGAGCTGTTTTTT